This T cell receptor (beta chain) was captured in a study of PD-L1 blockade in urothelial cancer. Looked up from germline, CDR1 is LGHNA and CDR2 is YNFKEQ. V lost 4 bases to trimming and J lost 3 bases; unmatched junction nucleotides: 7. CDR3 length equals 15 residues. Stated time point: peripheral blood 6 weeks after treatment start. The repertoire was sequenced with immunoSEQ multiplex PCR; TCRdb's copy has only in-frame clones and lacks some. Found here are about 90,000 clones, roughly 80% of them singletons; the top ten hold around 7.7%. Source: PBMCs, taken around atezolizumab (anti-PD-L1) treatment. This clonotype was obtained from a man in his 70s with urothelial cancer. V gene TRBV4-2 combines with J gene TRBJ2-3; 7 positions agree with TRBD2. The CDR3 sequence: CASSPHSGTTDTQYF. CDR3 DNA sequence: TGTGCCAGCAGCCCTCACAGCGGGACGACAGATACGCAGTATTTT.